This TCR beta chain was sequenced during a study of T cells in Graves' hyperthyroidism and ophthalmopathy. RNA transcripts yielded amplified TCR beta CDR3 regions. A first-round RT-PCR of the TCR CDR3 used the HTBI primer set. A single record per CDR3 protein comes from TCRdb applying MiXCR to the multiplex PCR reads. The sample gives roughly 700,000 distinct CDR3 sequences, approximately 15% of which show up once; 15% to 19% is in the top ten. Trimming took 8 bases from V and 6 from J, leaving 10 bases between them. Germline CDR1 reads MDHEN; CDR2 reads SYDVKM. This CDR3 is built from 11 residues. This clonotype was found many times.

This TCR was recovered from a middle-aged man with Graves' hyperthyroidism. The chain has TRBV28 and TRBJ1-2; D gene ambiguous. The sample taken for sequencing was blood. The CDR3 DNA reads as TGTGCCAGCGAGAAAGTCGATGGCTACACCTTC. Its protein is CASEKVDGYTF.